The T cell receptor beta chain under discussion was sequenced for a study of cytomegalovirus exposure and HLA in healthy donors listed by TCRdb under 2017. Broadly, across the study: An earlier analysis of some 620 of the donors reported 250 to 350 Gb of sequence data and around 120 million unique TCR beta sequences obtained from some 200 million T cells. The number of donors typed differed by locus, with about 629-630 for A, B, C, DRB1 and DQB1, roughly 520 for DQA1, over 600 for DPA1, and approximately 470 for DPB1. On average, over 200,000 unique TCR beta nucleotide sequences were sequenced per donor among more than 350 genotyped donors of the cohort, with roughly 18% of those sequences being non-productive. Of the roughly 390 genotyped donors, around 81% fell in the genetic ancestry cluster associated with self-reported Caucasian donors. An earlier analysis of fewer than 750 of the donors used high-throughput TCR beta sequencing to judge whether each TCR beta V gene segment behaved as functional or pseudogenic. Donor age, sex, ethnicity and CMV serostatus were collected together with the repertoire data. Rather than drawing on any new phenotypic data, the later analysis identified candidate immune exposures from TCR beta sequences and the way those sequences occurred across donors. Class I and class II HLA loci were covered by the typing at four-digit resolution. Besides the first cohort of approximately 670 subjects, a separate validation cohort made up of roughly 130 different subjects was used. Using immunosequencing, the study profiled T cell repertoires from about 650 subjects and related those repertoires to cytomegalovirus serostatus. A later analysis re-examined previously published TCR beta repertoires from just over 650 donors and added high-resolution HLA genotyping to investigate patterns of TCR occurrence. About 280 gigabases of sequencing data and approximately 85 million unique TCR sequences were included in an early release covering 550 to 800 HLA-typed donors. Roughly 5 DR-DQ haplotypes were handled as single units for association and clustering, since linkage in the cohort was strong. Genome-wide SNP genotypes for about 60% of the roughly 700 donors were used in a later genetic analysis, which treated that subset as a discovery cohort. The aim of the study was to test whether cataloging public T cell receptors could identify signatures of past pathogen exposure. To predict cytomegalovirus infection status, the study combined high-throughput TCR immunosequencing, statistical association of individual TCRs with disease status, and machine learning. All discovery cohort repertoires had been generated on a single sequencing platform.

The cohort was made up of 666 healthy bone marrow donors. At the time of sampling, all cohort members were nominally healthy, though unrecorded immune exposures were likely present. The donor was CMV seropositive and belonged to the group of 250 to 300 seropositive cohort members. A peripheral blood sample was collected from each donor, and TCR beta sequencing was performed on peripheral blood mononuclear cells. Genomic DNA was extracted from the blood cell samples with the Qiagen DNeasy Blood Extraction Kit. The germline V gene (reference sequence) sets CDR1 to SEHNR and CDR2 to FQNEAQ. Germline trimming amounts to 4 bases on V and 2 bases on J, with 6 as the count of junction bases outside the gene matches. From the cysteine through the phenylalanine, the CDR3 covers 16 amino acids. The CDR3 DNA has 48 bases and is translated from base 1. General findings and caveats noted by the study authors: The cohort was sequenced for TCR beta chains only, and without alpha or paired-chain data the features that could be detected were limited. It was suggested by the authors that the approach could potentially be generalized to other disease states and immunological phenotypes. CMV serostatus was the only immune exposure information available for the cohort. A later analysis reported that several top co-occurrence clusters appeared linked to parvovirus B19, influenza, CMV and Epstein-Barr virus. In the study, some 160 TCR beta chains were listed as associated with cytomegalovirus. Because the 87-base-pair reads could not distinguish some IMGT-functional V segments, including TRBV6-2 and TRBV6-3, those segments were excluded. In a later analysis, HLA-associated TCR beta chains showed more clonal expansion and lower generation probabilities than non-associated chains that were equally common. Across donors, most TCR sequences were observed very rarely, whereas some public TCRs were present in many individuals. A cluster of highly shared sequence variants was judged likely to be a technical artifact of the sequencing pipeline. Three of the identified cytomegalovirus-associated TCR beta chains were confirmed in vitro to be specific for cytomegalovirus antigens. Sequencing depth was assumed to be roughly uniform across donors in the presence/absence analyses, though that assumption may not hold. Correlated functional status among segregating V segments might reflect linkage disequilibrium, but an unknown experimental factor could not be ruled out. A further reported finding was that TCR beta sequences accurately predicted the HLA-A and HLA-B alleles for most subjects in the first cohort. V-gene and J-gene trimming of TCR beta chains was associated with a missense DCLRE1C variant in a later genetic analysis, and the association was replicated in an independent cohort. Because counts were too low, some 17 rarely observed V segments, including chromosome 9 orphons, were excluded from the earlier analysis of around 590 of the donors. Specific HLA alleles were associated with 16,951 TCR beta sequences at a false discovery rate of 0.05 in a later analysis. An earlier analysis of several hundred of the donors showed that most TCR beta V segments appeared in productive rearrangements either about 87% or about 30% of the time, which broadly matched IMGT annotations. Because HLA typing was missing for some donors at each locus, association tests included only the typed subset. In both the original and validation cohorts, the classifier was reported to diagnose cytomegalovirus status with high specificity and sensitivity. Strong co-occurrence of HLA alleles, especially DR and DQ, made assigning TCR associations to individual alleles difficult. In a later analysis, the rate of TCR association differed among HLA loci, with DRB1 alleles having the most associated TCRs and HLA-C alleles having the fewest. In a later analysis, most CMV-associated TCR beta chains were found to appear HLA-restricted, with HLA associations seemingly driven largely by CMV exposure. A later genetic analysis reported fewer N-insertions in productive TCRs among donors in an Asian-associated ancestry cluster than the roughly 700-donor mean.

On this clone itself: This clone's antigen is unknown. Per-nucleotide qualities are absent, and no much larger clonotype sits a single base away.

The library was produced with the immunoSEQ multiplex PCR assay. A mixture of 60 forward primers for TCR Vbeta segments and 13 reverse primers for TCR Jbeta segments was used in the multiplex PCR. A multiplex PCR assay on genomic DNA amplified the CDR3 region of rearranged TCR beta genes. The Illumina HiSeq System was used to sequence the amplified TCR beta libraries as 87-base-pair reads. Per the authors' processing: A later analysis counted 75 million to 100 million unique TCR beta chains across the 500 to 850 repertoires, and some 11 million of these chains were shared by at least two donors. To remove PCR and sequencing errors, raw reads were error-corrected and collapsed into unique sequences using a nearest-neighbor algorithm that merged closely related sequences. CDR3 sequences were aligned to IMGT reference sequences to assign V, D and J gene segments. For a sequence to be retained, a match of at least six nucleotides to both a V gene segment and a J gene segment was required. Rearrangements were classified as productive when the CDR3 lacked stop codons and remained in frame with V and J, and all other rearrangements were classified as non-productive. Following IMGT convention, CDR3 was defined as the stretch from the second conserved V-encoded cysteine to the conserved J-encoded phenylalanine. The earlier analysis of about 640 of the donors excluded any sequence lacking an unambiguous match to a single V gene segment. An earlier analysis of about 590 of the donors classified V segments as functional when productive rearrangements were above 56.7% and as segregating when the standard deviation between donors was above 5%. A statistical classification framework was built for diagnosing cytomegalovirus status from the catalog of TCR beta chain sequences. V and J gene assignment, in a later analysis, came from comparing TCR nucleotide sequences with IMGT/GENE-DB human TR gene sequences. Using the TCRdist pipeline, a later analysis assigned CDR3 sequences along with most-parsimonious VDJ recombination scenarios. In a later analysis, each TCR beta chain was defined by its CDR3 amino acid sequence together with its V-gene family, and reads lacking a unique V-gene family were excluded. As a way to deal with suspected cross-contamination and a sequencing artifact, a later analysis dropped 450 to 700 nucleotide sequences that were highly shared and had low generation probability. In a later analysis, a clonal expansion index was calculated for each public chain from normalized within-repertoire ranks of inferred template counts. In a later analysis, generation probabilities were computed using a VDJ recombination model fitted to out-of-frame rearrangements, and the results were checked against IGoR. In a later analysis, TCR-TCR, TCR-HLA and TCR-CMV co-occurrence was scored with hypergeometric tests, and a repertoire-size bias correction was applied to TCR pairs. A later analysis estimated false discovery rates by permuting HLA or CMV assignments 20 times. In a later analysis, co-occurring TCRs were grouped using DBSCAN, with TCRdist sequence similarity added in when clustering inside HLA-allele-positive subsets. For co-occurrence clustering, repertoires with fewer than 30,000 or more than 120,000 public chains were excluded, along with a handful of repertoires with anomalous nucleotide sharing. This immuneACCESS table, as held by TCRdb, lists in-frame sequences with V and J called but not all clones. Of the missing ones, under half trace to an unresolved V gene in checked studies; the others have no known cause. For V, J and clone size, that table is used; D and trimming come from the DNA. This sample has about 220,000 clones in its table, and roughly 82% of those were observed once. Approximately 6% of the sample lies in the top ten.

The receptor comes from a man aged 35-49 years in good health and CMV-seropositive. Material: PBMCs. In this chain, TRBV7-9 is recombined with TRBJ2-2; TRBD2 lines up with 8 middle nucleotides. Read as DNA, the sequence is TGTGCCAGCAGCTCCCGACTAGCGATTAACACCGGGGAGCTGTTTTTT. This gives the protein CASSSRLAINTGELFF.